The clone carrying this T cell receptor beta chain turned up a few times. The source of the sample is a study of sequential checkpoint blockade in melanoma. About the study: TCRβ was sequenced from DNA of under 100 pretreatment tumors. More than 20 patients had matched tumor biopsies before treatment and at week 13 after nivolumab or ipilimumab alone.

Treatment specified: randomized to nivolumab then ipilimumab (arm A) or the reverse (arm B). Here immunoSEQ multiplex PCR was the method, and the copy in TCRdb shows in-frame clones only, minus some. The sample has approximately 6,800 clones, approximately 20% seen once. The CDR3 runs to 14 residues. The V gene's germline CDR1 is MNHGY and CDR2 SAAAGT. With V trimmed by 6 bases and J by 7 bases, 7 bases remained unmatched. The sample was tumor tissue (inferred from file names), taken from a patient given nivolumab and ipilimumab in sequence. The chain couples TRBV6-8 to TRBJ2-7, with 12 bases aligning to TRBD2. This TCR came from a human donor with melanoma. The CDR3, as DNA: TGTGCCAGCAGCCGAACCGGGACTAGCGGGGAGCAGTACTTC. This sequence encodes CASSRTGTSGEQYF.